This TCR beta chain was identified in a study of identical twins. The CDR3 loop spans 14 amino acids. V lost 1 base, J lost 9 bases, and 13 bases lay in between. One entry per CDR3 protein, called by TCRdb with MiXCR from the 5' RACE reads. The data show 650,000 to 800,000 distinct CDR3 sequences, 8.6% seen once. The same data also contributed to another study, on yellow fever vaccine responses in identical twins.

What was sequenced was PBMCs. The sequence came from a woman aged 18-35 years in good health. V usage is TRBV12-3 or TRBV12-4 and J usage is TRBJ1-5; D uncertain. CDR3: CASSLDRAATPQHF. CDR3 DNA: TGTGCCAGCAGTTTAGATCGGGCAGCAACGCCCCAGCATTTT.